The present T cell receptor beta chain was sequenced within a study of cytomegalovirus exposure and HLA in healthy donors. This CDR3 is built from 15 residues. Germline CDR1 is KGHSH and CDR2 is LQKENI. J was trimmed by 3 bases and V by 5 bases; bases with no gene match: 9. Amplification used 60 Vbeta primers and 13 Jbeta primers. TCRdb keeps only in-frame clones here, not all; method: immunoSEQ multiplex PCR. The sample has some 180,000 clones; 70% to 85% are singletons. Sequenced: PBMCs. The chain recombines TRBV18 with TRBJ1-1; the match to TRBD1 covers 7 bases. This clonotype was obtained from a girl aged 2 to 10 in good health and CMV-seropositive. CDR3 loop: CASSTTGARDTEAFF. The CDR3 DNA follows: TGTGCCAGCTCAACCACAGGGGCCAGGGACACTGAAGCTTTCTTT.